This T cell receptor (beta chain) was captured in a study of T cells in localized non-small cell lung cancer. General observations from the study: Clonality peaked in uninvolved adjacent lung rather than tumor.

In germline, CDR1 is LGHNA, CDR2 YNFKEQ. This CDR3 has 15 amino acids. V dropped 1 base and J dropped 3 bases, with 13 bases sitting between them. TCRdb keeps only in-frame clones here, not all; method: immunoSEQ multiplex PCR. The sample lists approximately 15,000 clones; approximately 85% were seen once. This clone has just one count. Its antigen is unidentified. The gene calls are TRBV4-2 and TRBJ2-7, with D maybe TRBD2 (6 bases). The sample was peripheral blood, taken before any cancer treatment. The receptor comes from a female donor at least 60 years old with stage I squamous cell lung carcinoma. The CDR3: CASSQAVGSVYEQYF. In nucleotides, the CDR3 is TGTGCCAGCAGCCAAGCTGTCGGGAGCGTCTACGAGCAGTACTTC.